This T cell receptor (beta chain) emerged from a study of beta chain features in type 1 diabetes. Findings of the study overall: TCRB CDR3s were moderately but significantly shorter in Type 1 diabetes patients in all four CD4+ subsets. Individuals with type 1 diabetes displayed fewer insertions and more deletions at VDJ junctions.

The purity of all sorted populations exceeded 98%. This clone was found many times. No antigen is known for it. The sample carries other DNA sequences with the same CDR3. As every portion of the isolated RNA was reverse transcribed, the sequencing read expressed TCRB transcripts. TCRdb keeps only in-frame clones here, not all; method: immunoSEQ multiplex PCR. The sample contains nearly 350,000 clones, around 9.7% of which appear only once. From germline, CDR1 is SGHNT and CDR2 YYREEE (reference sequence). J was trimmed by 2 bases and V by 0 bases; bases with no gene match: 3. The CDR3 totals 16 residues.

Sequencing was performed on central memory CD4+ T cells from blood. The J gene is TRBJ2-1, the V gene TRBV5-4; TRBD2 aligns across 9 bases. This TCR was sampled from a man aged 25 to 40 with type 1 diabetes. The CDR3 DNA is TGTGCCAGCAGCTTGGGCGGGGGGGCCACCTACAATGAGCAGTTCTTC. Amino acid sequence: CASSLGGGATYNEQFF.